This is a list of T cell receptor beta chains from one sample in a study of blood T cell repertoires in COVID-19. Libraries were prepared by immunoSEQ multiplex PCR; TCRdb keeps only in-frame clonotypes and omits some of them. This sample yields about 64,000 clones, of which 80% to 90% are seen a single time; 1.2% belongs to the top ten. The source material was peripheral blood. Receptor source: a man aged 40-49 years with acute or convalescent COVID-19. Each CDR3 is given without its conserved first and last residue. Each record gives: V gene, J gene, CDR3 protein.

>TRBV6-1|TRBJ2-3
ASSVRSGGFSDTQY
>TRBV30|TRBJ2-5
AWSVGQGWETQY
>TRBV7-8|TRBJ1-4
ASSPTGGNEKLF
>TRBV11-2|TRBJ1-4
ASSLGTQGTNEKLF
>TRBV10-3|TRBJ2-7
AINSPDRTEYEQY
>TRBV4-1|TRBJ2-1
ASSQVVPGTRNEQF
>TRBV30|TRBJ2-7
AWSHPTGIAEQY
>TRBV25-1|TRBJ2-6
ASSELGARGANVLT
>TRBV4-1|TRBJ2-1
ASSQDLGNEQF
>TRBV27|TRBJ2-3
ASSLSGQRTDTQY
>TRBV2|TRBJ1-2
ALSSGTWDGYT
>TRBV24-1|TRBJ2-2
ATRGTAPNTGELF
>TRBV30|TRBJ1-3
ALERGGNTIY
>TRBV27|TRBJ1-6
ASSLSGDRGNSPLH
>TRBV2|TRBJ2-5
ASSGDSQETQY
>TRBV25-1|TRBJ1-6
ASSGRTGANSPLH
>TRBV9|TRBJ2-7
ASSVGDREGGEQY
>TRBV24-1|TRBJ2-2
ATSDRSLGQGTIGELF
>TRBV27|TRBJ1-1
ASSLSRQGGTEAF
>TRBV6-1|TRBJ1-2
ASSGHRGLANYGYT
>TRBV2|TRBJ1-4
ASNGQGTEKLF
>TRBV6-1|TRBJ2-7
ASSDWLAGHEQY
>TRBV12-5|TRBJ2-7
ASGLGRGEQY
>TRBV3-1/TRBV3-2|TRBJ1-2
ASSQHYMDTDGGYT
>TRBV3-1/TRBV3-2|TRBJ1-2
ASSRTQAVYGYT
>TRBV19|TRBJ1-4
ASSYRGRDGKLF
>TRBV28|TRBJ1-1
ASTLAGVNTEAF
>TRBV29-1|TRBJ2-5
SAGTSGGAETQY
>TRBV5-1|TRBJ1-4
ASSFAPGKLF
>TRBV30|TRBJ2-3
AWSPAKDTQY
>TRBV12-5|TRBJ1-5
ASGPQGIGNQPQH
>TRBV24-1|TRBJ1-2
ATSAWTGSNYGYT
>TRBV6-1|TRBJ2-3
ASSDGSTDTQY
>TRBV25-1|TRBJ1-6
ASSESAGDRAPLH
>TRBV9|TRBJ1-3
ASEPTGGNTIY
>TRBV11-3|TRBJ2-7
ASSLSGYEQY
>TRBV14|TRBJ1-6
ASSPRLGSPLH
>TRBV30|TRBJ2-3
AWRNSGGTDTQY